This T cell receptor beta chain was recovered during a study of T cell responses to AZD1222 COVID-19 vaccine. The CDR3 is 14 amino acids. The germline V gene encodes CDR1 SEHNR and CDR2 FQNEAQ (reference sequence). J was trimmed by 8 bases and V by 7 bases; bases with no gene match: 11. Sequenced by immunoSEQ multiplex PCR; TCRdb stores in-frame clones only, minus some. Here the sample spans 130,000 to 150,000 clones, roughly 87% being singletons. A remark on this clone: Its antigen is not known.

General study findings and limits: With two AZD1222 doses given, Spike-specific TCR breadth and depth both rose.

The sequenced sample was peripheral blood, obtained 28 days after the second AZD1222 dose. V gene TRBV7-9 combines with J gene TRBJ1-2, with 9 nucleotides matching TRBD1. This receptor was identified in an adult who received the AZD1222 COVID-19 vaccine. CDR3 amino acids: CASKTTGGEGGYTF. CDR3 nucleotide sequence: TGTGCCAGCAAAACCACAGGGGGCGAAGGGGGCTACACCTTC.